This TCR beta chain comes out of a study of long-term antiretroviral therapy in people with HIV. Survey-level immunoSEQ v3.0 assays were run. Sequencing efforts were directed toward about 35,000-55,000 T-cell genomes per sample. The method was immunoSEQ multiplex PCR; TCRdb's version includes in-frame clones alone and lacks a portion of them. The sample consists of under 13,000 clones, roughly four fifths of them appearing once. V shed 1 base, J shed 2 bases, and the junction held 9 bases outside the gene matches. This CDR3 has 17 residues. Per germline, CDR1 GTSNPN and CDR2 SVGIG (reference sequence). With regard to this clone: Its antigen is currently unknown.

Study-level points and caveats: Documentation of ART adherence, viral resistance or therapy changes was absent.

The sample here was unsorted PBMCs, taken 1.8 years after starting antiretroviral therapy. This clonotype was sampled from a man aged 35-49 years with HIV. The chain uses TRBV30 and TRBJ2-2; 8 bases match TRBD2. This CDR3 reads CAWSGPGGRLNTGELFF. Written as DNA, the CDR3 is TGTGCCTGGAGTGGGCCGGGAGGGAGGCTAAACACCGGGGAGCTGTTTTTT.